In its sample, the clone carrying this T cell receptor beta chain ranks as medium-sized. These data are taken from a study of patients and donors after allogeneic stem cell transplantation. CDR1 and CDR2 from the germline V gene are SGDLS and YYNGEE. V trimming: 5 bases; J trimming: 7 bases; junction bases outside the gene matches: 10. This CDR3 spans 15 amino acids. TCRdb re-analysed the RT-PCR reads in MiXCR, keeping a single row per CDR3 protein. The data show about 760 distinct CDR3 sequences, approximately 1.5% seen once. The TCR was taken from a human donor who was either an allogeneic HSCT recipient or a stem cell or donor lymphocyte infusion donor (not recorded which). It is not recorded whose cells these are; they may come from a transplant donor. This chain joins TRBV9 and TRBJ2-1, with 9 bases aligning to TRBD2. The sample was blood, either unsorted or a sorted T cell fraction (not recorded which). The chain's CDR3 is CASSQSSGMVNEQFF. The DNA for the CDR3 is TGTGCCAGCAGTCAGTCTAGCGGGATGGTTAATGAGCAGTTCTTC. Together with reference TRBV9 and TRBJ2-1, the CDR3 gives the full variable domain: DSGVTQTPKHLITATGQRVTLRCSPRSGDLSVYWYQQSLDQGLQFLIQYYNGEERAKGNILERFSAQQFPDLHSELNLSSLELGDSALYFCASSQSSGMVNEQFFGPGTRLTVL.